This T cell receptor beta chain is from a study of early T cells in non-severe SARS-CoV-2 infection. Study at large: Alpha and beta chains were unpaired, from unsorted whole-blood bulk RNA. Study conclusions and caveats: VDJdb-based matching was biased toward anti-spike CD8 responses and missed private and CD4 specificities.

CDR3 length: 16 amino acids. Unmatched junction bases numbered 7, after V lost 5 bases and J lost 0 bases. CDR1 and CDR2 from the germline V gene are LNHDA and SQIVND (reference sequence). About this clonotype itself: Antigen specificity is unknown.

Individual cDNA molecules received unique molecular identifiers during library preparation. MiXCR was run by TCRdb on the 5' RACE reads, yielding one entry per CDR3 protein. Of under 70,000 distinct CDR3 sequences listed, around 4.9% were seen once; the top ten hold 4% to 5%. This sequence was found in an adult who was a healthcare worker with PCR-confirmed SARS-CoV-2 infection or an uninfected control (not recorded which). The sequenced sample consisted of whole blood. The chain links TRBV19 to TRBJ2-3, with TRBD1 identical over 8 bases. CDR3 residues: CASSPHRDRSTDTQYF. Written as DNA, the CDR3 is TGTGCCAGTAGTCCTCACCGGGACAGGAGCACAGATACGCAGTATTTT.